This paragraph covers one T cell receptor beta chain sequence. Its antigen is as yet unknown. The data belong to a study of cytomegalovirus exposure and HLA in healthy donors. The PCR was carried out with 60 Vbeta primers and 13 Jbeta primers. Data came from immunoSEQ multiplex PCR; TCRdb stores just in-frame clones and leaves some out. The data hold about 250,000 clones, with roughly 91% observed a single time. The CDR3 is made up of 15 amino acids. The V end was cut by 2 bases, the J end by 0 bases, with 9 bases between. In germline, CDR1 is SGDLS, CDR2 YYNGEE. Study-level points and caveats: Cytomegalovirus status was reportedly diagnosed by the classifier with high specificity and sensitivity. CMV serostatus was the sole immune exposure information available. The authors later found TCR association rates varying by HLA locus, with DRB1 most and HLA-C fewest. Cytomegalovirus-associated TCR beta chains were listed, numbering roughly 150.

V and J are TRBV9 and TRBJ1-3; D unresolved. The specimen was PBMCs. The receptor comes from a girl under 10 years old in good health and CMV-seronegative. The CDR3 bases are TGTGCCAGCAGCGTCGAATGGAGCTCTGGAAACACCATATATTTT. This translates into CASSVEWSSGNTIYF.